Following are 27 T cell receptor beta chains from one sample sequenced in a study of CD8 T cells in ankylosing spondylitis. TCRdb fed the 5' RACE reads into MiXCR, producing one record per CDR3 protein. The sample carries approximately 250,000 distinct CDR3 sequences, more than 9% recorded once. The sequenced sample was blood, either unsorted or a sorted T cell fraction (not recorded which). The receptors shown here come from a male donor with ankylosing spondylitis or in good health (not recorded which).

The CDR3 reads CASRGINTEAFF. The CDR3 coding sequence is TGTGCCAGCAGAGGAATAAACACTGAAGCTTTCTTT. This sequence joins TRBV7-9 and TRBJ1-1; D is unclear. Trimming removed 6 bases from V and 2 bases from J, with 7 bases in between. This CDR3 has 12 residues. Germline-derived CDR1 and CDR2 are SEHNR and FQNEAQ (reference sequence).

This clonotype was found a few times. This chain joins TRBV7-9 and TRBJ2-5; 8 bases agree with TRBD2. Trimming at V came to 0 bases and at J to 4 bases, leaving 1 base not matched to a gene. The CDR3 sequence is 14 residues long. Germline values: CDR1 SEHNR, CDR2 FQNEAQ (reference sequence). CDR3 protein: CASSLAAGGETQYF. The CDR3 DNA reads TGTGCCAGCAGCTTAGCGGCGGGGGGAGAGACCCAGTACTTC.

Ten or more counts support this clonotype. The chain is built from TRBV12-3 or TRBV12-4 and TRBJ2-3; TRBD2 agrees at 12 bases. V dropped 1 base and J dropped 7; count of bases not matched to a gene: 9. CDR3 size: 17 residues. CDR3 loop: CASSLGSSGGAGYTQYF. Here the CDR3 DNA reads TGTGCCAGCAGTTTAGGCTCTAGCGGGGGGGCCGGGTATACGCAGTATTTT.

This clonotype was detected ten times or more. The V and J genes are TRBV12-3 or TRBV12-4 and TRBJ2-3; D is possibly TRBD1 (6 bases). CDR3 length: 15 residues. Trimming took 4 bases from V and 2 from J, leaving 13 bases between them. The CDR3: CASSSPRGNTDTQYF. The DNA of the CDR3 is TGTGCCAGCAGTTCACCCAGGGGTAACACAGATACGCAGTATTTT.

This clonotype was counted at least ten times. In DNA form, the CDR3 reads TGCGCCAGCAGCTCGCAGGGGGCGCAAGGAGATACGCAGTATTTT. Protein product: CASSSQGAQGDTQYF. The rearrangement links TRBV5-1 to TRBJ2-3, with 8 bases lining up with TRBD1. Germline CDR1 SGHRS, CDR2 YFSETQ. The CDR3 is 15 amino acids. V was clipped by 3 bases and J by 5 bases; unmatched bases: 8. The complete variable domain, with remaining parts taken from reference TRBV5-1 and TRBJ2-3, reads KAGVTQTPRYLIKTRGQQVTLSCSPISGHRSVSWYQQTPGQGLQFLFEYFSETQRNKGNFPGRFSGRQFSNSRSEMNVSTLELGDSALYLCASSSQGAQGDTQYFGPGTRLTVL.

In its sample, this clonotype was seen many times. CDR3 sequence: CAISRQRGELFF. Written as DNA, the CDR3 is TGTGCCATCAGTCGACAGCGCGGGGAGCTGTTTTTT. The chain has TRBV10-3 and TRBJ2-2; a weak D match, TRBD1 (5 bases). Germline lookup yields CDR1 ENHRY and CDR2 SYGVKD. V was pared by 5 bases and J by 7 bases, with 8 bases between. This CDR3 comprises 12 residues.

This clonotype appeared many times. The V gene is TRBV9, the J gene TRBJ2-5; D call uncertain. CDR3 length: 15 amino acids. Germline lookup yields CDR1 SGDLS and CDR2 YYNGEE. Trimming left V 0 bases short and J 0 bases short, with 9 bases between. The CDR3, as DNA: TGTGCCAGCAGCGTAGCCGGCCTGTACCAAGAGACCCAGTACTTC. Translating gives CASSVAGLYQETQYF.

This clonotype was seen a few times. The chain is built from TRBV28 and TRBJ2-3; 12 positions agree with TRBD2. V was clipped by 0 bases and J by 4 bases; unmatched bases: 2. Germline V gene sequence: CDR1 MDHEN, CDR2 SYDVKM. This CDR3 spans 16 amino acids. The CDR3 here is CASSLWLAGGADTQYF. The CDR3 nucleotides read TGTGCCAGCAGTTTATGGCTAGCGGGAGGGGCAGATACGCAGTATTTT. The full variable domain, rest sourced from reference TRBV28 and TRBJ2-3, is DVKVTQSSRYLVKRTGEKVFLECVQDMDHENMFWYRQDPGLGLRLIYFSYDVKMKEKGDIPEGYSVSREKKERFSLILESASTNQTSMYLCASSLWLAGGADTQYFGPGTRLTVL.

This clonotype was observed many times. The chain uses TRBV12-3 or TRBV12-4 and TRBJ1-5; D not certain. V lost 7 bases and J lost 7, with 20 bases in between. The CDR3 totals 15 residues. The CDR3 protein is CASTTGYPKGQPQHF. CDR3 sequence (DNA): TGTGCCAGCACCACGGGATACCCAAAGGGCCAGCCCCAGCATTTT.

This clonotype was seen many times. This sequence joins TRBV9 and TRBJ2-7; the D gene is possibly TRBD1 (5 bases). This CDR3 region has 15 residues. Looked up from germline, CDR1 is SGDLS and CDR2 is YYNGEE. Trimming left V 0 bases short and J 5 bases short, with 15 bases between. The CDR3 is CASSVEGQGGDEQYF. The CDR3 coding sequence is TGTGCCAGCAGCGTAGAGGGGCAGGGCGGCGACGAGCAGTACTTC.

This clonotype was counted ten times or more. The V call is TRBV6-4, the J call TRBJ1-6; TRBD1 matches at 9 bases. Germline loops: CDR1 MRHNA, CDR2 SNTAGT. Trimming at V came to 0 bases and at J to 9 bases, leaving 0 bases not matched to a gene. The CDR3 length is 14 residues. The CDR3 region is CASSDSTGGSPLHF. CDR3 DNA sequence: TGTGCCAGCAGTGACTCGACAGGGGGTTCACCCCTCCACTTT.

The sample holds a few counts of this clonotype. The chain carries TRBV4-2 and TRBJ2-2; D gene uncertain. Germline CDR1 reads LGHNA; CDR2 reads YNFKEQ. CDR3 length equals 14 residues. The V end lost 0 bases, the J end lost 2 bases, and 4 bases lay between the germline ends. The CDR3 loop is CASSQEPNTGELFF. For the CDR3, the DNA is TGTGCCAGCAGCCAAGAACCAAACACCGGGGAGCTGTTTTTT.

The sample holds many counts of this clonotype. J is TRBJ1-3 and V is TRBV6-5; D gene ambiguous. The CDR3 has 15 amino acids. Trimming left V 2 bases short and J 0 bases short, with 8 bases between. Germline lookup yields CDR1 MNHEY and CDR2 SVGAGI. The DNA of the CDR3 is TGTGCCAGCAGTTACGGCCGCAACTCTGGAAACACCATATATTTT. Its translation is CASSYGRNSGNTIYF.

The chain is built from TRBV18 and TRBJ2-3; 9 nucleotides line up with TRBD2. The CDR3 has 17 amino acids. After removal of 0 bases from V and 3 bases from J, the junction contained 7 bases not matched to a gene. Germline values: CDR1 KGHSH, CDR2 LQKENI. The CDR3 region is CASSPPQASGKTDTQYF. The CDR3 DNA is TGTGCCAGCTCACCACCTCAAGCTAGCGGGAAGACAGATACGCAGTATTTT.

In its sample, this clonotype was seen many times. J is TRBJ2-5 and V is TRBV6-1, with 9 bases identical to TRBD1. V was clipped by 6 bases and J by 5 bases; unmatched bases: 7. This CDR3 has 14 amino acids. Germline CDR1 MNHNS, CDR2 SASEGT. The CDR3 bases are TGTGCCAGCAGCCTAGGGACAGGGATGGAGACCCAGTACTTC. Protein sequence: CASSLGTGMETQYF.

The sample holds many counts of this clonotype. The rearrangement uses TRBV20-1 and TRBJ2-1, with 13 positions matching TRBD2. V gave up 6 bases and J gave up 1 base; unmatched junction bases: 15. The CDR3 is 19 amino acids. The germline CDR1 and CDR2 sequences are DFQATT and SNEGSKA (reference sequence). The CDR3 bases are TGCAGTGCCAAAACACTAGCGGGAGGGCCTTTACTTTCCTACAATGAGCAGTTCTTC. The encoded protein is CSAKTLAGGPLLSYNEQFF.

This clonotype was seen repeatedly, ten times or more. The V and J genes are TRBV29-1 and TRBJ1-1, with no clear D. This CDR3 region has 12 residues. Trimming pared 4 bases from V and 6 bases from J, leaving 12 bases between. Per germline, CDR1 SQVTM and CDR2 ANQGSEA. The CDR3 coding sequence is TGCAGCGTTGTTAGTCTGGCAGCTGAAGCTTTCTTT. Encoded protein: CSVVSLAAEAFF.

Only a few counts were recorded for this clonotype. The V call is TRBV11-3, the J call TRBJ1-4, with 8 bases lining up with TRBD1. V shed 3 bases and J 4 bases; nucleotides not matched to a gene: 4. This CDR3 is 15 amino acids long. Germline V CDR1 and CDR2: SGHNT, YENEEA. The CDR3 DNA reads as TGTGCCAGCAGCTTTGGACAGGGCGGTAATGAAAAACTGTTTTTT. This codes for CASSFGQGGNEKLFF. The variable domain in full, with the rest retrieved from reference TRBV11-3 and TRBJ1-4, is EAGVVQSPRYKIIEKKQPVAFWCNPISGHNTLYWYLQNLGQGPELLIRYENEEAVDDSQLPKDRFSAERLKGVDSTLKIQPAELGDSAVYLCASSFGQGGNEKLFFGSGTQLSVL.

This clonotype has just a few counts. The CDR3 region is CASSLGGAQGGAGELFF. The CDR3, as DNA: TGTGCCAGCAGCTTAGGGGGAGCCCAAGGTGGGGCCGGGGAGCTGTTTTTT. This chain joins TRBV11-2 and TRBJ2-2; possibly TRBD2 for D (5 bases). The V end lost 1 base, the J end lost 6 bases, and 18 bases lay between the germline ends. This CDR3 has 17 residues. CDR1 SGHAT and CDR2 FQNNGV come from the germline V gene.

This clonotype was found many times. The chain uses TRBV12-3 or TRBV12-4 and TRBJ2-5, with 7 bases aligning to TRBD2. The CDR3 length is 14 residues. V lost 6 bases, J lost 4 bases, and 8 bases stayed unmatched. This chain's CDR3 is CASSRLGGSETQYF. The CDR3 DNA reads TGTGCCAGCAGCCGACTGGGGGGGTCAGAGACCCAGTACTTC.

There are a few counts of this clonotype. This chain joins TRBV7-9 and TRBJ2-7; D remains ambiguous. The CDR3 consists of 15 residues. V was shortened by 2 bases and J by 7 bases, with 18 bases between the two germline ends. Germline V gives CDR1 SEHNR, CDR2 FQNEAQ (reference sequence). The CDR3 coding sequence is TGTGCCAGCAGCTTAATGGGGAATTTGGCCCAGGAGCAGTACTTC. Protein: CASSLMGNLAQEQYF.

On this clonotype itself: As the CDR3 is not closed by the conserved phenylalanine or tryptophan, this likely results from a read error. The rearrangement links TRBV29-1 to TRBJ1-2, with a possible D match to TRBD1 (5 bases). Germline assignment: CDR1 SQVTM and CDR2 ANQGSEA. This CDR3 contains 15 residues. The V end was cut by 0 bases, the J end by 7 bases, with 18 bases between. The CDR3 nucleotides read TGCAGCGTTGAAGATCGCGGGGTGGGGCAAGCTGGCTACACCCTC. Protein: CSVEDRGVGQAGYTL.

The chain is built from TRBV5-1 and TRBJ2-7; unclear D gene. The germline V and J ends were trimmed by 4 bases and 0 bases, with 11 bases remaining between them. The CDR3 is made up of 14 amino acids. Germline lookup yields CDR1 SGHRS and CDR2 YFSETQ. The CDR3 reads CASSPDTSSYEQYF. The CDR3, as DNA: TGCGCCAGCAGCCCAGACACCAGCTCCTACGAGCAGTACTTC.

In its sample, this clonotype was seen many times. This chain joins TRBV18 and TRBJ2-3; D gene unclear. The length of the CDR3 is 15 residues. Per the germline V gene, CDR1 is KGHSH and CDR2 is LQKENI. The germline V and J ends were trimmed by 1 base and 0 bases, with 8 bases remaining between them. The CDR3 nucleotides read TGTGCCAGCTCACCACGTTTGAAAAGCACAGATACGCAGTATTTT. This codes for CASSPRLKSTDTQYF.

This clonotype was recorded at least ten times. This chain links TRBV15 with TRBJ2-3; 9 nucleotides line up with TRBD2. The V gene's germline CDR1 is LNHNV and CDR2 YYDKDF (reference sequence). The junction had 4 bases not matched to a gene; V was cut back by 2 bases and J by 1 base. The CDR3 has 16 residues. The CDR3 sequence: CATSRPIAGGTDTQYF. In nucleotides, the CDR3 is TGTGCCACCAGCAGACCCATAGCGGGAGGCACAGATACGCAGTATTTT. The full variable domain, its missing parts supplied by reference TRBV15 and TRBJ2-3, is DAMVIQNPRYQVTQFGKPVTLSCSQTLNHNVMYWYQQKSSQAPKLLFHYYDKDFNNEADTPDNFQSRRPNTSFCFLDIRSPGLGDTAMYLCATSRPIAGGTDTQYFGPGTRLTVL.

This clonotype was counted ten times or more. The rearrangement uses TRBV12-3 or TRBV12-4 and TRBJ2-4; 10 nucleotides line up with TRBD1. V trimming: 6 bases; J trimming: 3 bases; junction bases outside the gene matches: 8. The CDR3 loop spans 16 amino acids. The CDR3 DNA reads as TGTGCCAGCAGCCCCCGACAGGGGGCTTACAAAAACATTCAGTACTTC. Its translation: CASSPRQGAYKNIQYF.

This clonotype was seen only a few times. The chain couples TRBV20-1 to TRBJ2-5, with 11 bases that match TRBD2. The CDR3 is 14 residues long. The germline CDR1 and CDR2 sequences are DFQATT and SNEGSKA (reference sequence). Losses at the gene ends were 1 base for V and 4 bases for J; bases not matched to a gene: 2. DNA for the CDR3: TGCAGTGCTAGAGTAACTAGCGGGGGAGAGACCCAGTACTTC. It is translated as CSARVTSGGETQYF.